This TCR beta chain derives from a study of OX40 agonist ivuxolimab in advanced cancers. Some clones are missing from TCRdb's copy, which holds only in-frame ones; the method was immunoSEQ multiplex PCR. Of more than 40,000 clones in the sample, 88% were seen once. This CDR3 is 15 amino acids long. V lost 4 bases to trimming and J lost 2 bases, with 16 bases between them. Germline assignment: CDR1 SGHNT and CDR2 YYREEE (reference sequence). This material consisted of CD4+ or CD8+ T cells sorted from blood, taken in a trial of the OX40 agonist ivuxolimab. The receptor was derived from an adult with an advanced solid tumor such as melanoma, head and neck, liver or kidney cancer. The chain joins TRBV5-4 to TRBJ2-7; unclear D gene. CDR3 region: CASSLGVAFAYEQYF. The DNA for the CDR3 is TGTGCCAGCAGCCTCGGCGTCGCATTCGCCTACGAGCAGTACTTC.